This T cell receptor beta chain was retrieved from a study of T cell responses to AZD1222 COVID-19 vaccine. Study-level background: Second-dose intervals near 4 or 12 weeks were combined. Regarding the study as a whole: Per reports, nearly half of all spike-specific TCRs target regions that are unmutated in variants. Spike-specific TCR breadth and depth both grew after two AZD1222 doses.

Repertoires were generated with immunoSEQ multiplex PCR, while TCRdb's copy carries only in-frame clones and drops some. Of more than 150,000 clones detected, approximately 94% appear once; the ten largest clones hold over 7.5%. As for this clone: Its antigen is undetermined.

The specimen comprised peripheral blood, sampled on day 0 of AZD1222 vaccination. The TCR originated in an adult in good health.

The CDR3 DNA is TGCGCCAGCAGCTGGGGGAGGGAAACCTCCTACGAGCAGTACTTC. It is translated as CASSWGRETSYEQYF. The chain joins TRBV5-1 to TRBJ2-7; 7 bases are a match to TRBD2. Germline assignment: CDR1 SGHRS and CDR2 YFSETQ. Trimming removed 3 bases from V and 0 bases from J; junction bases left unmatched: 6. The length of the CDR3 is 15 residues.